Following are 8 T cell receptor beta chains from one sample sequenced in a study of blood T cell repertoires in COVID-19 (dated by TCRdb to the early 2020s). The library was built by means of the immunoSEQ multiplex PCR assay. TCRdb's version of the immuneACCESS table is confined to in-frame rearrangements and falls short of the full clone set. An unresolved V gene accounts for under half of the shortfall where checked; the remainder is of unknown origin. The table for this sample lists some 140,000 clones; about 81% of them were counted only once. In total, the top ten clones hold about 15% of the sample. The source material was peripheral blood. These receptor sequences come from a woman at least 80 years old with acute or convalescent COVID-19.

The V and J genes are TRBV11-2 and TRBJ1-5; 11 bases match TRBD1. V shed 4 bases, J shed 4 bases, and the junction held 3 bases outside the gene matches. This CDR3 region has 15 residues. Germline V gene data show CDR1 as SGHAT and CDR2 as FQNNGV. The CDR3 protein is CASSYGTGGNQPQHF. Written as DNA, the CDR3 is TGTGCCAGCAGCTACGGGACAGGGGGTAATCAGCCCCAGCATTTT.

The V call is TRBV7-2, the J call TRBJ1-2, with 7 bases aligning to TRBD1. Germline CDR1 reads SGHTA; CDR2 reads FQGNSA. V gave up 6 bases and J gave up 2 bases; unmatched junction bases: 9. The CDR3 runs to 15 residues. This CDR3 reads CASRTQGGGNYGYTF. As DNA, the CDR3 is TGTGCCAGCAGAACCCAGGGGGGAGGCAACTATGGCTACACCTTC.

CDR3 amino acids: CASSSALGNSPLHF. CDR3 nucleotide sequence: TGTGCCAGCAGCTCGGCCCTGGGCAATTCACCCCTCCACTTT. This chain joins TRBV7-9 and TRBJ1-6; D gene unclear. CDR3 length equals 14 residues. With 4 bases removed from V and 7 bases from J, the gap between germline ends came to 11 bases. Germline V CDR1 and CDR2: SEHNR, FQNEAQ (reference sequence).

DNA for the CDR3: TGTGCCAGTACCCTAGGGCCAGGGAGGACTGAAGCTTTCTTT. It codes for CASTLGPGRTEAFF. The J gene is TRBJ1-1, the V gene TRBV19, with D tentatively TRBD1 (5 bases). The CDR3 extends over 14 amino acids. Germline-derived CDR1 and CDR2 are LNHDA and SQIVND (reference sequence). V lost 7 bases, J lost 5 bases, and 17 bases lay in between.

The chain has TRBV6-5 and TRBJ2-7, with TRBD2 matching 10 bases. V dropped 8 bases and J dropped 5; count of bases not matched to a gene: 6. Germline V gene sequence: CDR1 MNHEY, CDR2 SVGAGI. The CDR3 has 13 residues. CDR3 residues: CASRLAGDNEQYF. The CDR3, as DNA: TGTGCCAGCCGTCTAGCGGGAGACAACGAGCAGTACTTC.

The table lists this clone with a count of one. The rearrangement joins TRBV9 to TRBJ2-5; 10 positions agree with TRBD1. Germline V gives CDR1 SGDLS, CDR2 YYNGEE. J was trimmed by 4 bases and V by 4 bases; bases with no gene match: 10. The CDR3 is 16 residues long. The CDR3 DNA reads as TGTGCCAGCAGCCCTGGGACAGGGGTTTTGGGAGAGACCCAGTACTTC. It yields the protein CASSPGTGVLGETQYF.

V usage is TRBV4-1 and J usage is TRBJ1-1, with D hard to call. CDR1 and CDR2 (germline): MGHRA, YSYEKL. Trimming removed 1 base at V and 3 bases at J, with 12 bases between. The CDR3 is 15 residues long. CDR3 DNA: TGCGCCAGCAGCCAAGGAAGAGGGAGGGACACTGAAGCTTTCTTT. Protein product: CASSQGRGRDTEAFF.

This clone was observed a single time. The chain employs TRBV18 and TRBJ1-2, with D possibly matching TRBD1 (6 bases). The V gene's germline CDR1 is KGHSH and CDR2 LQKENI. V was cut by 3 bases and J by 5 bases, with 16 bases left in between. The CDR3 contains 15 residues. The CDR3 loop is CASSPYTTGLYGYTF. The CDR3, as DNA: TGTGCCAGCTCACCTTACACGACAGGCCTTTATGGCTACACCTTC.